These 2 T cell receptor beta chains originate from one sample sequenced in a study of blood T cells in healthy people across ages. With a J-beta primer mix and a sample-barcoded 5' primer, a second PCR ran roughly 6 to 11 cycles. From the 5' RACE reads, TCRdb called clonotypes with MiXCR, one entry per CDR3 protein. The sample contains some 1,500,000 distinct CDR3 sequences, roughly 43% of which appear only once. Sequenced: blood. The receptors were gathered from a woman between 18 and 29 years old in good health.

V usage is TRBV6-2 or TRBV6-3 and J usage is TRBJ1-2; no definite D call. Between the trimmed V and J ends, which lost 2 bases and 4 bases, there was a span of 11 bases. The CDR3 extends over 14 amino acids. Germline loops: CDR1 MNHEY, CDR2 SVGEGT. CDR3 in DNA: TGTGCCAGCAGTTACAGAGATTCGGGCTATGGCTACACCTTC. This gives the protein CASSYRDSGYGYTF.

This clonotype was found a few times. The chain is built from TRBV5-1 and TRBJ2-5; 9 bases agree with TRBD1. The V gene's germline CDR1 is SGHRS and CDR2 YFSETQ. The V segment lost 4 bases and the J segment 1 base; nucleotides outside the gene matches: 8. The CDR3 length is 16 residues. The CDR3 region is CASSPGTGNVQETQYF. The CDR3 coding sequence is TGCGCCAGCAGCCCTGGGACAGGGAATGTCCAAGAGACCCAGTACTTC.